The T cell receptor beta chain under discussion was sequenced for a study of blood T cell repertoires in COVID-19. Study background: From the United States, Italy and Spain came samples of acute and convalescent COVID-19. T cells, B-cell-depleted T cells, or PBMCs supplied cDNA or gDNA.

The V gene lost 3 bases and the J gene lost 3 bases, with 12 bases spanning the gap. The CDR3 loop spans 14 amino acids. Germline CDR1 LNHDA, CDR2 SQIVND (reference sequence). In the source study's methods: Researchers report that nucleated cell counts were estimated from reference gene primer amplification. The repertoire was sequenced with immunoSEQ multiplex PCR; TCRdb's copy has only in-frame clones and lacks some. V and J calls and clone size are those listed in that table; D and trimming were worked out from the DNA. The sample gives about 88,000 clones, less than 85% of which show up once; 10% to 12% is in the top ten.

The sequence was collected from a human donor in a cohort sampled during active COVID-19. J is TRBJ2-7 and V is TRBV19; maybe TRBD1 (6 bases). The sequencing input was peripheral blood. The CDR3, as DNA: TGTGCCAGTAGTATGGGGCAGGGGCGCTACGAGCAGTACTTC. Translation gives CASSMGQGRYEQYF. The full variable domain, with the rest looked up from reference TRBV19 and TRBJ2-7, is DGGITQSPKYLFRKEGQNVTLSCEQNLNHDAMYWYRQDPGQGLRLIYYSQIVNDFQKGDIAEGYSVSREKKESFPLTVTSAQKNPTAFYLCASSMGQGRYEQYFGPGTRLTVT.